This TCR beta chain was recovered during a study of blood T cells in healthy people across ages. Study in general: There was about one barcoded beta molecule captured by template switching per two T cells.

To note about this clonotype: The antigen is not known.

The V and J ends lost 3 bases and 0 bases respectively, with 10 bases between them. This CDR3 spans 15 amino acids. Germline V gives CDR1 WNHNN, CDR2 SYGVQD (reference sequence). Study results and caveats: Whereas aged donors had fewer naive CD4+ cells, long-lived donors had more of them and higher diversity.

A second PCR, run for roughly 7 to 12 cycles, used a sample-barcoded 5' primer plus a J-beta primer mix. TCRdb called the 5' RACE reads again in MiXCR, with one record for every CDR3 protein. The sample has 650,000 to 1,000,000 distinct CDR3 sequences; about 47% are singletons. This clonotype was obtained from an elderly man in good health. The source material was blood. The chain joins TRBV10-1 to TRBJ2-3, with D unclear. The CDR3 DNA reads as TGCGCCAGCAGTGAAGGCCTCTCTAGCACAGATACGCAGTATTTT. Its translation is CASSEGLSSTDTQYF.